These 10 T cell receptor beta chains originate from one sample sequenced in a study of identifying expanded T cells in peripheral blood. The table came from immunoSEQ multiplex PCR; TCRdb's copy has only in-frame clones and leaves some out. The sample lists 100,000 or so clones, more than 85% occurring once. The sample consisted of blood. All receptors derive from a person aged 18 to 70 in good health.

The chain joins TRBV5-1 to TRBJ2-5; 7 bases fit TRBD2. The CDR3 is 18 amino acids. V shed 0 bases and J 2 bases; nucleotides not matched to a gene: 13. Germline V gene lookup returns CDR1 SGHRS and CDR2 YFSETQ. Here the CDR3 DNA reads TGCGCCAGCAGCTTGGGTAGGTCAGCGGGGCGTCCGCAAGAGACCCAGTACTTC. It specifies CASSLGRSAGRPQETQYF. Variable domain in full (rest from reference TRBV5-1 and TRBJ2-5): KAGVTQTPRYLIKTRGQQVTLSCSPISGHRSVSWYQQTPGQGLQFLFEYFSETQRNKGNFPGRFSGRQFSNSRSEMNVSTLELGDSALYLCASSLGRSAGRPQETQYFGPGTRLLVL.

Within the sample, this clone is medium-sized. The chain carries TRBV5-6 and TRBJ2-4, with TRBD2 matching over 11 bases. Germline assignment: CDR1 SGHDT and CDR2 YYEEEE. V was clipped by 4 bases and J by 2 bases; unmatched bases: 5. The CDR3 consists of 16 residues. CDR3 coding DNA: TGTGCCAGCAGCGGAATAGCGGGGGGGCCCAAAAACATTCAGTACTTC. This gives the protein CASSGIAGGPKNIQYF.

This chain connects TRBV4-1 to TRBJ2-7; possible D gene TRBD1, 5 bases. V shed 0 bases and J shed 3 bases, with 15 bases lying between them. Germline V gene data show CDR1 as MGHRA and CDR2 as YSYEKL. The CDR3 has 16 residues. CDR3 amino acids: CASSQDTRAVYYEQYF. The CDR3 DNA follows: TGCGCCAGCAGCCAAGATACCAGGGCCGTTTACTACGAGCAGTACTTC.

The chain joins TRBV2 to TRBJ2-5; TRBD2 matches 8 bases. After removal of 7 bases from V and 1 base from J, the junction contained 2 bases not matched to a gene. Germline V gene data show CDR1 as SNHLY and CDR2 as FYNNEI. The CDR3 covers 13 residues. The CDR3 DNA sequence: TGTGCCAGCATCCGGGGGGGCCAAGAGACCCAGTACTTC. It translates to CASIRGGQETQYF.

The rearrangement joins TRBV6-5 to TRBJ1-2; tentative D call: TRBD1 (6 bases). Per the germline V gene, CDR1 is MNHEY and CDR2 is SVGAGI. V was clipped by 0 bases and J by 8 bases, with 13 bases between them. The CDR3 is 14 residues long. The CDR3 loop reads CASSYSGGGVGYTF. CDR3 bases: TGTGCCAGCAGTTACTCGGGGGGGGGCGTCGGCTACACCTTC.

As regards this clone: One end of the junction varies from germline; a read error may be responsible. The J gene is TRBJ1-2, the V gene TRBV2; 8 positions agree with TRBD1. Germline V gives CDR1 SNHLY, CDR2 FYNNEI. CDR3 length: 14 amino acids. The chain's CDR3 is CASSEALETGAIIF. The CDR3, as DNA: TGTGCCAGCAGTGAAGCGCTTGAGACAGGGGCGATCATCTTC.

The genes are TRBV4-3 and TRBJ2-4, with D maybe TRBD1 (6 bases). Germline-derived CDR1 and CDR2 are LGHNA and YSLEER. V was pared by 0 bases and J by 0 bases, with 12 bases between. CDR3 size: 17 residues. The CDR3, as DNA: TGCGCCAGCAGCCAAGATGTGGGACATCTAGCCAAAAACATTCAGTACTTC. Protein: CASSQDVGHLAKNIQYF.

On this clone: At one of its ends the junction is not consistent with the germline gene, which may arise from a read error. The rearrangement links TRBV11-2 to TRBJ2-5, with D unresolved. Germline V gene sequence: CDR1 SGHAT, CDR2 FQNNGV. The CDR3 is 14 amino acids. The CDR3 DNA sequence: TGTGCCAGCAGCTTTCTGGGCTCTCAAGAGAGCCAGTACTTC. Translation: CASSFLGSQESQYF.

This rearrangement joins TRBV5-5 to TRBJ1-2; 8 bases agree with TRBD1. The CDR3 is made up of 15 amino acids. V lost 2 bases, J lost 6 bases, and 9 bases stayed unmatched. Germline lookup yields CDR1 SGHKS and CDR2 YYEKEE (reference sequence). The CDR3 loop is CASSFPGTGRDGYTF. The CDR3, as DNA: TGTGCCAGCAGCTTTCCCGGGACAGGACGAGATGGCTACACCTTC. The full variable domain, in which reference TRBV5-5 and TRBJ1-2 provide the parts outside the CDR3, is DAGVTQSPTHLIKTRGQQVTLRCSPISGHKSVSWYQQVLGQGPQFIFQYYEKEERGRGNFPDRFSARQFPNYSSELNVNALLLGDSALYLCASSFPGTGRDGYTFGSGTRLTVV.

This clone was seen a single time. This rearrangement joins TRBV5-4 to TRBJ1-5; D possibly corresponds to TRBD1 (6 bases). V lost 0 bases and J 3 bases, leaving 7 bases between the germline ends. Germline values: CDR1 SGHNT, CDR2 YYREEE (reference sequence). The CDR3 has 14 residues. CDR3 DNA sequence: TGTGCCAGCAGCTTGGGGGGGGCCAATCAGCCCCAGCATTTT. Amino acids: CASSLGGANQPQHF. Drawing the rest from reference TRBV5-4 and TRBJ1-5, the complete variable domain is ETGVTQSPTHLIKTRGQQVTLRCSSQSGHNTVSWYQQALGQGPQFIFQYYREEENGRGNFPPRFSGLQFPNYSSELNVNALELDDSALYLCASSLGGANQPQHFGDGTRLSIL.